The 8 T cell receptor beta chains below were found in one sample sequenced in a study of blood T cell repertoires in COVID-19. The assay was immunoSEQ multiplex PCR, and TCRdb's table has in-frame clones only and misses some. The repertoire holds hundreds of thousands of clones, with roughly 82% as singletons. Sample: peripheral blood. The receptors were sampled from a woman aged 80 or over with active or convalescent COVID-19.

V and J are TRBV25-1 and TRBJ1-2; D is ambiguous. Deletions cut 7 bases from V and 9 bases from J, with 18 bases between. The CDR3 runs to 13 residues. Germline V gives CDR1 MGHDK, CDR2 SYGVNS. The CDR3 DNA follows: TGTGCCAGCATCGAATCCGGCGGGAATCGCTACACCTTC. It translates to CASIESGGNRYTF.

The chain uses TRBV5-5 and TRBJ2-1; a weak D match, TRBD2 (7 bases). This CDR3 contains 13 residues. Germline CDR1 SGHKS, CDR2 YYEKEE (reference sequence). V was clipped by 3 bases and J by 10 bases, with 14 bases between them. The CDR3 bases are TGTGCCAGCAGCTCTCGGGGGGCATCGGAGCAGTTCTTC. The encoded protein is CASSSRGASEQFF.

The J gene is TRBJ1-2, the V gene TRBV30; perhaps TRBD1 as D (6 bases). CDR3 length equals 13 residues. The V gene's germline CDR1 is GTSNPN and CDR2 SVGIG (reference sequence). The CDR3 DNA reads as TGTGCTAGGCGGGGGCAGTCTAACTATGGCTACACCTTC. Translation: CARRGQSNYGYTF.

This clone came up once. The chain recombines TRBV7-2 with TRBJ1-3; 7 bases fit TRBD1. CDR1 and CDR2 from the germline V gene are SGHTA and FQGNSA. Unmatched junction bases numbered 4, after V lost 5 bases and J lost 0 bases. CDR3 length equals 15 residues. The CDR3 sequence: CASSKQGFSGNTIYF. Written as DNA, the CDR3 is TGTGCCAGCAGCAAACAGGGGTTCTCTGGAAACACCATATATTTT. Together with reference TRBV7-2 and TRBJ1-3, the CDR3 gives the full variable domain: GAGVSQSPSNKVTEKGKDVELRCDPISGHTALYWYRQSLGQGLEFLIYFQGNSAPDKSGLPSDRFSAERTGGSVSTLTIQRTQQEDSAVYLCASSKQGFSGNTIYFGEGSWLTVV.

V gene TRBV20-1 combines with J gene TRBJ2-5; no reliable D call. Germline assignment: CDR1 DFQATT and CDR2 SNEGSKA (reference sequence). V lost 6 bases and J lost 4, with 9 bases in between. This CDR3 region has 11 residues. CDR3 DNA: TGCAGTGCCCCCGCGTCAGAGACCCAGTACTTC. Its translation is CSAPASETQYF.

The chain combines TRBV6-6 with TRBJ2-3, with TRBD1 matching 7 bases. Germline CDR1 MNHNY, CDR2 SVGAGI (reference sequence). CDR3 size: 15 residues. V shed 6 bases, J shed 2 bases, and the junction held 8 bases outside the gene matches. CDR3 residues: CASRNTGESTDTQYF. The CDR3 DNA is TGTGCCAGCAGGAACACAGGGGAGTCCACAGATACGCAGTATTTT.

This rearrangement joins TRBV10-2 to TRBJ1-5; a weak D match, TRBD1 (5 bases). V shed 8 bases and J shed 3 bases, with 14 bases lying between them. Germline V gene sequence: CDR1 WSHSY, CDR2 SAAADI. CDR3 size: 14 residues. CDR3 residues: CASRGNRLNQPQHF. The CDR3 nucleotides read TGCGCCAGCCGGGGGAACAGGCTCAATCAGCCCCAGCATTTT.

CDR3 coding DNA: TGTGCCAGCGAACTAGCGGGGCAGTCGGGGACCCAGTACTTC. Its translation is CASELAGQSGTQYF. V is TRBV5-6 and J is TRBJ2-5; TRBD2 aligns across 10 bases. Trimming cost V 7 bases and J 7 bases; bases outside gene matches: 10. CDR1 is SGHDT and CDR2 is YYEEEE in the germline V gene. The CDR3 consists of 14 residues.